These T cell receptor beta chains were read from a single sample in a study of CD8 T cells in Susac syndrome. MiXCR, run by TCRdb on the immunoSEQ multiplex PCR reads, gives a single entry per CDR3 protein. Of 400,000 to 550,000 distinct CDR3 sequences in the sample, 75% to 90% were seen once. The sample consisted of CD8+ T cells from PBMCs. These receptors originate from a human donor with multiple sclerosis. CDR3s include the opening cysteine and the closing phenylalanine or tryptophan. The order of the fields is J gene, D gene, V gene, clone size, CDR3 protein, CDR3 DNA. The D gene is left open where the match is weak. Not all rows give a size; the values are once, few, many and, for expanded clones, a class.

j_call: TRBJ2-1; d_call: TRBD1; v_call: TRBV12-3/TRBV12-4; clone_size: -; cdr3_aa: CASSSDREGRLEQFF; cdr3_nt: TGTGCCAGCAGTTCGGACAGGGAAGGGCGGTTAGAGCAGTTCTTC
j_call: TRBJ1-2; d_call: -; v_call: TRBV30; clone_size: -; cdr3_aa: CAWNRAEFYGYTF; cdr3_nt: TGTGCCTGGAACAGGGCTGAATTCTATGGCTACACCTTC
j_call: TRBJ1-1; d_call: TRBD1; v_call: TRBV7-6; clone_size: -; cdr3_aa: CASSSFRDSGNTEAFF; cdr3_nt: TGTGCCAGCAGTTCCTTCCGGGACAGTGGGAACACTGAAGCTTTCTTT
j_call: TRBJ2-7; d_call: -; v_call: TRBV6-4; clone_size: once; cdr3_aa: CASSEIGRGSHEQYF; cdr3_nt: TGTGCCAGCAGTGAGATCGGCAGGGGTTCCCACGAGCAGTACTTC
j_call: TRBJ2-5; d_call: -; v_call: TRBV4-1; clone_size: -; cdr3_aa: CASSRVQDLGTQYF; cdr3_nt: TGCGCCAGCAGCCGAGTACAGGATTTGGGGACCCAGTACTTC
j_call: TRBJ2-1; d_call: -; v_call: TRBV27; clone_size: -; cdr3_aa: CASRGTYNEQFF; cdr3_nt: TGTGCCAGCAGGGGAACCTACAATGAGCAGTTCTTC
j_call: TRBJ2-3; d_call: -; v_call: TRBV12-3/TRBV12-4; clone_size: -; cdr3_aa: CASSAVGATDTQYF; cdr3_nt: TGTGCCAGCAGCGCCGTGGGGGCCACAGATACGCAGTATTTT
j_call: TRBJ2-2; d_call: -; v_call: TRBV4-1; clone_size: once; cdr3_aa: CASSQAGAGTGELFF; cdr3_nt: TGCGCCAGCAGCCAAGCGGGGGCCGGCACCGGGGAGCTGTTTTTT
j_call: TRBJ2-7; d_call: -; v_call: TRBV6-6; clone_size: few; cdr3_aa: CASSYSGGAEQYF; cdr3_nt: TGTGCCAGCAGTTACTCTGGAGGGGCCGAGCAGTACTTC
j_call: TRBJ2-1; d_call: -; v_call: TRBV5-4; clone_size: once; cdr3_aa: CASSLALDYNEQFF; cdr3_nt: TGTGCCAGCAGCTTGGCACTGGACTACAATGAGCAGTTCTTC
j_call: TRBJ2-6; d_call: -; v_call: TRBV5-1; clone_size: once; cdr3_aa: CASSLTGNTGANVLTF; cdr3_nt: TGCGCCAGCAGCTTGACAGGGAATACTGGGGCCAACGTCCTGACTTTC
j_call: TRBJ2-5; d_call: -; v_call: TRBV3-1; clone_size: -; cdr3_aa: CASSNGRTALKETQYF; cdr3_nt: TGTGCCAGCAGCAACGGCAGGACAGCCCTTAAAGAGACCCAGTACTTC
j_call: TRBJ1-2; d_call: -; v_call: TRBV28; clone_size: -; cdr3_aa: CASSSEKNYGYTF; cdr3_nt: TGTGCCAGCAGTTCGGAGAAAAACTATGGCTACACCTTC
j_call: TRBJ2-1; d_call: TRBD2; v_call: TRBV10-3; clone_size: -; cdr3_aa: CAIKPTGGVMNEQFF; cdr3_nt: TGTGCCATCAAACCCACGGGGGGGGTTATGAATGAGCAGTTCTTC
j_call: TRBJ1-1; d_call: -; v_call: TRBV6-2/TRBV6-3; clone_size: few; cdr3_aa: CASSYGGEAFF; cdr3_nt: TGTGCCAGCAGTTACGGCGGGGAAGCTTTCTTT
j_call: TRBJ2-1; d_call: TRBD2; v_call: TRBV6-2/TRBV6-3; clone_size: -; cdr3_aa: CASSYIGLAGGGEQFF; cdr3_nt: TGTGCCAGCAGTTACATCGGACTAGCGGGGGGAGGTGAGCAGTTCTTC
j_call: TRBJ1-3; d_call: -; v_call: TRBV20-1; clone_size: -; cdr3_aa: CSARGVGGNTIYF; cdr3_nt: TGCAGTGCTAGAGGGGTCGGTGGAAACACCATATATTTT
j_call: TRBJ2-5; d_call: TRBD2; v_call: TRBV29-1; clone_size: -; cdr3_aa: CNVPLAGGSQETQYF; cdr3_nt: TGCAACGTCCCTCTAGCGGGGGGAAGCCAAGAGACCCAGTACTTC
j_call: TRBJ2-7; d_call: TRBD1; v_call: TRBV27; clone_size: -; cdr3_aa: CASSPPWDRVHEQYF; cdr3_nt: TGTGCCAGCAGTCCGCCGTGGGACAGGGTTCATGAGCAGTACTTC
j_call: TRBJ2-2; d_call: -; v_call: TRBV6-1; clone_size: -; cdr3_aa: CASSEGPSEEDTGELFF; cdr3_nt: TGTGCCAGCAGTGAAGGGCCCAGCGAGGAGGACACCGGGGAGCTGTTTTTT
j_call: TRBJ1-3; d_call: -; v_call: TRBV13; clone_size: -; cdr3_aa: CASEGLGSGNTIYF; cdr3_nt: TGTGCCAGCGAGGGGTTAGGCTCTGGAAACACCATATATTTT
j_call: TRBJ1-2; d_call: -; v_call: TRBV6-5; clone_size: -; cdr3_aa: CASSYSSSYGYTF; cdr3_nt: TGTGCCAGCAGTTATAGCTCCTCCTATGGCTACACCTTC
j_call: TRBJ1-2; d_call: TRBD1; v_call: TRBV28; clone_size: -; cdr3_aa: CASSFLGQSVGYTF; cdr3_nt: TGTGCCAGCAGTTTCCTGGGACAGTCCGTAGGCTACACCTTC
j_call: TRBJ2-1; d_call: -; v_call: TRBV6-4; clone_size: -; cdr3_aa: CASSVRETRVNEQFF; cdr3_nt: TGTGCCAGCAGTGTCCGGGAAACTAGAGTCAATGAGCAGTTCTTC
j_call: TRBJ2-7; d_call: -; v_call: TRBV5-1; clone_size: -; cdr3_aa: CASHPRGGSYEQYF; cdr3_nt: TGCGCCAGCCATCCGAGGGGCGGCTCCTACGAGCAGTACTTC
j_call: TRBJ1-1; d_call: -; v_call: TRBV20-1; clone_size: -; cdr3_aa: CSAPLFNEAFF; cdr3_nt: TGCAGTGCTCCCCTCTTCAATGAAGCTTTCTTT
j_call: TRBJ2-7; d_call: -; v_call: TRBV11-2; clone_size: -; cdr3_aa: CASSLEGVAGYGEQYF; cdr3_nt: TGTGCCAGCAGCTTAGAGGGAGTAGCCGGGTATGGCGAGCAGTACTTC
j_call: TRBJ1-1; d_call: -; v_call: TRBV6-6; clone_size: -; cdr3_aa: CASSYRDLGTEAFF; cdr3_nt: TGTGCCAGCAGTTACCGAGACTTGGGCACTGAAGCTTTCTTT